This is a list of T cell receptor beta chains from one sample in a study of memory CD4+ T cells and cytomegalovirus serostatus. TCRdb keeps only in-frame clones here, not all; method: immunoSEQ multiplex PCR. Here the sample spans 25,000 to 30,000 clones, roughly 80% being singletons. The material sequenced was memory CD4+ T cells from blood. The receptors stem from an adult in good health and CMV-seronegative. The CDR3 runs from the conserved cysteine through the conserved F or W. A D gene is named only where the DNA matches it firmly. Size is omitted from some rows. Given values are once, few, many or a class for expanded clones.

j_gene | d_gene | v_gene | abundance | CDR3aa | CDR3nt
TRBJ2-7 | - | TRBV7-2 | - | CASSIQRNEQYF | TGTGCCAGCAGCATACAGAGAAACGAGCAGTACTTC
TRBJ1-2 | - | TRBV25-1 | - | CASRQNEGGGYTF | TGTGCCAGTAGACAGAATGAAGGCGGTGGCTACACCTTC
TRBJ2-6 | TRBD1 | TRBV28 | - | CASSFLGQGKSSGANVLTF | TGTGCCAGCAGTTTCCTGGGACAGGGGAAAAGCTCTGGGGCCAACGTCCTGACTTTC
TRBJ1-1 | - | TRBV7-9 | - | CASSPKIRLTGRGNTEAFF | TGTGCCAGCAGCCCCAAGATTAGGCTAACAGGCAGGGGGAACACTGAAGCTTTCTTT
TRBJ1-1 | TRBD1 | TRBV27 | - | CASSRIGQGGGTEAFF | TGTGCCAGCAGTCGAATTGGACAGGGTGGTGGCACTGAAGCTTTCTTT
TRBJ1-4 | - | TRBV7-3 | - | CASSYGTNEKLFF | TGTGCCAGCAGCTATGGAACTAATGAAAAACTGTTTTTT
TRBJ2-7 | TRBD2 | TRBV4-1 | - | CASSQLAGQTYEQYF | TGCGCCAGCAGCCAGCTAGCGGGACAGACCTACGAGCAGTACTTC
TRBJ2-1 | TRBD1 | TRBV29-1 | - | CSVGAGTGYYNEQFF | TGCAGCGTTGGAGCCGGGACAGGGTACTACAATGAGCAGTTCTTC
TRBJ2-7 | - | TRBV20-1 | once | CSASDRNEQYF | TGCAGTGCCTCCGATAGGAACGAGCAGTACTTC
TRBJ1-1 | - | TRBV5-1 | - | CASSLRGQENTEAFF | TGCGCCAGCAGCTTGCGGGGTCAGGAGAACACTGAAGCTTTCTTT